This T cell receptor beta chain was documented in a study of blood T cell repertoires in COVID-19. Whole-study context: Acute and convalescent COVID-19 samples came from the United States, Italy and Spain. Sources were T cells, B-cell-depleted T cells, or PBMCs; the material itself was cDNA or gDNA.

This CDR3 comprises 13 residues. Trimming stripped 6 bases from V and 3 bases from J, with 11 bases between. In germline, CDR1 is MNHEY, CDR2 SVGAGI. The authors' processing: Amplification of reference gene primers provided the estimated nucleated cell counts. Clones were read by immunoSEQ multiplex PCR, and TCRdb kept only the in-frame ones, dropping some. The D gene and trimming were derived from the DNA, and the V and J assignments and clone size from that table. Counted here are approximately 300,000 clones, about 83% occurring once; the ten biggest clones make up approximately 1.1%. This rearrangement joins TRBV6-5 to TRBJ1-1; D remains unclear. This sequence originates from a woman aged 45-65 years with acute or convalescent COVID-19. Material for sequencing was peripheral blood. The CDR3 spells CASRRLRDTEAFF. CDR3 sequence (DNA): TGTGCCAGCAGACGTCTTCGGGACACTGAAGCTTTCTTT.